This TCR beta chain emerged from a study of T cell repertoires in cytomegalovirus infection. Details on this clonotype: Its specificity is not known.

One entry per CDR3 protein results from TCRdb running MiXCR on the reads. The data contain some 920,000 distinct CDR3 sequences, around 31% of them singletons. The germline gives CDR1 LGHNA, CDR2 YNFKEQ. V was pared by 2 bases and J by 0 bases, with 10 bases between. The CDR3 loop spans 15 amino acids. The input for sequencing was cultured CD8+ T cells from PBMCs, taken from culture after CMV antigen stimulation. The V and J genes are TRBV4-2 and TRBJ1-2; D is undetermined. The TCR originated in a human donor in good health (CMV status not recorded). Some clones in this sample may be carry-over from other donors' samples. The DNA of the CDR3 is TGTGCCAGCAGCCAAACGAGCAGCACTAACTATGGCTACACCTTC. Its protein product is CASSQTSSTNYGYTF.